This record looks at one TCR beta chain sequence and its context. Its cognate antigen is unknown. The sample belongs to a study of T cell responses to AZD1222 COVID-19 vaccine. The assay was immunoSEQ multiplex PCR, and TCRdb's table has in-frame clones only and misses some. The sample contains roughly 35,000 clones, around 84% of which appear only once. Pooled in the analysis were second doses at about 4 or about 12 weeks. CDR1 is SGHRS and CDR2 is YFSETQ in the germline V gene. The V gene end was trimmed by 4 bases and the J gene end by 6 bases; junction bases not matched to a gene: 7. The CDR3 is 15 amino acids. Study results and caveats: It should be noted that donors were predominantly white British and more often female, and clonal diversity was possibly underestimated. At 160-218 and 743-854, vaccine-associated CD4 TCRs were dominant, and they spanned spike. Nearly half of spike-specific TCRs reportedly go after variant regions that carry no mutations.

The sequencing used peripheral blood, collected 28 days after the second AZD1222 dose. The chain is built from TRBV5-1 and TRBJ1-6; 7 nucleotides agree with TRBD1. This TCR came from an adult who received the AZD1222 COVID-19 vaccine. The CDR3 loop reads CASSGGDSTNSPLHF. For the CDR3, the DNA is TGCGCCAGCAGCGGAGGGGACAGTACTAATTCACCCCTCCACTTT. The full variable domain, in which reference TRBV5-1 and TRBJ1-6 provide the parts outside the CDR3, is KAGVTQTPRYLIKTRGQQVTLSCSPISGHRSVSWYQQTPGQGLQFLFEYFSETQRNKGNFPGRFSGRQFSNSRSEMNVSTLELGDSALYLCASSGGDSTNSPLHFGNGTRLTVT.